This T cell receptor beta chain was identified during a study of T cells after yellow fever vaccination. TCRdb itself ran the 5' RACE reads through MiXCR, one entry per CDR3 protein. The sample has roughly 32,000 distinct CDR3 sequences; under 4.5% are singletons. General observations from the study: The secondary response showed a weaker magnitude and a faster peak, day 5 versus 15.

The CDR3 has 14 residues. Trimming stripped 6 bases from V and 4 bases from J, with 13 bases between. This clonotype has a count of ten or more. Antigen specificity is unknown. The chain joins TRBV12-3 or TRBV12-4 to TRBJ1-3; TRBD1 is a possible D gene (6 bases). The sequenced sample was CD8+ T cells sorted from PBMCs, obtained 5 days after the yellow fever booster vaccination. The TCR sequence derives from a man aged 25 to 40 who received the YFV17D yellow fever vaccine. The CDR3 spells CASSFGGSGNTIYF. The CDR3 DNA follows: TGTGCCAGCAGCTTCGGGGGCTCCGGAAACACCATATATTTT.